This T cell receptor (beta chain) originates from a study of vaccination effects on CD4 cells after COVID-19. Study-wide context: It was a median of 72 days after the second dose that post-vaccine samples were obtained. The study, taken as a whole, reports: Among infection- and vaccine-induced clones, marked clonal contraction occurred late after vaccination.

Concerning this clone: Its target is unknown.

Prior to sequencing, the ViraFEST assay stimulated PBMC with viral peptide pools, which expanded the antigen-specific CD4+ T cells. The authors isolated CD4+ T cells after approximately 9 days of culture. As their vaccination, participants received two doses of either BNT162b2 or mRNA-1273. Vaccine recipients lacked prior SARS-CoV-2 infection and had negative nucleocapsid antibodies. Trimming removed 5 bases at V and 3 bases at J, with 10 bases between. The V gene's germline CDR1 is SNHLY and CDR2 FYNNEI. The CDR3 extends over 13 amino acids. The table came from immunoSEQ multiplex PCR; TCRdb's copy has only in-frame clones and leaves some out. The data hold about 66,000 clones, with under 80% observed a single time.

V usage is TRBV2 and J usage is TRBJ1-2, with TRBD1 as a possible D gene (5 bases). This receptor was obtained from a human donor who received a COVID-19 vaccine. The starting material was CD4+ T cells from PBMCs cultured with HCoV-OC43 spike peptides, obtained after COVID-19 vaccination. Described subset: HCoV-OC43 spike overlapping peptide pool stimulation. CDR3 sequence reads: CASSPGADYGYTF. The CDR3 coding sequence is TGTGCCAGCAGTCCCGGGGCTGACTATGGCTACACCTTC. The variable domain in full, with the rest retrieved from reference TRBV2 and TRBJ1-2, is EPEVTQTPSHQVTQMGQEVILRCVPISNHLYFYWYRQILGQKVEFLVSFYNNEISEKSEIFDDQFSVERPDGSNFTLKIRSTKLEDSAMYFCASSPGADYGYTFGSGTRLTVV.